This T cell receptor beta chain was sequenced for a study of blood T cells in healthy people across ages. On this clonotype: As yet, its antigen is unknown.

A second PCR, run for roughly 7 to 11 cycles, used a sample-barcoded 5' primer plus a J-beta primer mix. Using its own MiXCR run on the 5' RACE reads, TCRdb lists one record per CDR3 protein. The sample holds over 600,000 distinct CDR3 sequences, about 42% seen once. Broader study findings: Older age coincided with a roughly linear decline in TCR beta diversity per million T cells. The diversity estimates, figures obtained from one million T cells, were considered underestimates.

The donors, healthy Caucasians from Russia, were aged roughly 6 to 90. Every donor contributed roughly 10 milliliters of peripheral blood by blood draw. Sequencing used blood. This sequence originates from a man aged 80 or over in good health.

The CDR3 DNA follows: TGTGCCAGCAGTTTATCGGACACAAATCAGCCCCAGCATTTT. Protein product: CASSLSDTNQPQHF. The chain joins TRBV27 to TRBJ1-5; possibly TRBD1 for D (5 bases). Deletions cut 0 bases from V and 4 bases from J, with 7 bases between. In germline, CDR1 is MNHEY, CDR2 SMNVEV (reference sequence). This CDR3 region has 14 residues.